This passage covers 15 T cell receptor beta chains from one sample sequenced in a study of OX40 agonist ivuxolimab in advanced cancers. Sequencing was performed with immunoSEQ multiplex PCR; in TCRdb, only in-frame clones are kept and a portion is missing. The sample records fewer than 55,000 clones, 80% to 90% being singletons. The starting material was CD4+ or CD8+ T cells sorted from blood, obtained in a trial of the OX40 agonist ivuxolimab. Receptor source: an adult with an advanced solid tumor such as melanoma, head and neck, liver or kidney cancer.

V is TRBV6-5 and J is TRBJ1-3; 10 nucleotides line up with TRBD1. Germline loops: CDR1 MNHEY, CDR2 SVGAGI. V lost 5 bases, J lost 5 bases, and 3 bases stayed unmatched. The CDR3 totals 14 residues. As DNA, the CDR3 is TGTGCCAGCAGTAGGACAGGGGGAAGAAACACCATATATTTT. Its protein is CASSRTGGRNTIYF.

This clone was recorded once. The rearrangement uses TRBV25-1 and TRBJ1-5; D gene uncertain. Trimming took 10 bases from V and 0 from J, leaving 16 bases between them. The CDR3 consists of 15 residues. Germline values: CDR1 MGHDK, CDR2 SYGVNS. This CDR3 is CATNTRSYSNQPQHF. For the CDR3, the DNA is TGTGCCACCAACACGAGGAGTTATAGCAATCAGCCCCAGCATTTT. Filled out from reference TRBV25-1 and TRBJ1-5, the complete variable domain reads EADIYQTPRYLVIGTGKKITLECSQTMGHDKMYWYQQDPGMELHLIHYSYGVNSTEKGDLSSESTVSRIRTEHFPLTLESARPSHTSQYLCATNTRSYSNQPQHFGDGTRLSIL.

The chain uses TRBV28 and TRBJ2-7, with TRBD1 matching over 8 bases. Germline V gene data show CDR1 as MDHEN and CDR2 as SYDVKM. The ends lost 6 bases at V and 2 bases at J; junction bases unmatched: 3. This CDR3 spans 13 amino acids. CDR3 coding DNA: TGTGCCAGCAGAGGACAGGGTACCTACGAGCAGTACTTC. Protein product: CASRGQGTYEQYF.

The J gene is TRBJ1-5, the V gene TRBV6-5; D gene ambiguous. The CDR3 contains 13 residues. Trimming shortened V by 8 bases and J by 4 bases, and 12 bases separated the two germline ends. The V gene's germline CDR1 is MNHEY and CDR2 SVGAGI. CDR3 nucleotide sequence: TGTGCCAGCTCTCAACGTCGGAATCAGCCCCAGCATTTT. Residues: CASSQRRNQPQHF.

The chain carries TRBV5-4 and TRBJ1-3; D is unclear. This CDR3 is built from 14 residues. CDR1 and CDR2 from the germline V gene are SGHNT and YYREEE (reference sequence). V was pared by 4 bases and J by 2 bases, with 10 bases between. The CDR3: CASSPDRAGNTIYF. CDR3 coding DNA: TGTGCCAGCAGCCCCGATAGGGCTGGAAACACCATATATTTT.

The rearrangement joins TRBV27 to TRBJ1-3; D possibly corresponds to TRBD1 (6 bases). The CDR3 has 16 amino acids. Trimming removed 5 bases at V and 0 bases at J, with 14 bases between. Looked up from germline, CDR1 is MNHEY and CDR2 is SMNVEV (reference sequence). The CDR3 DNA follows: TGTGCCAGCAGTAGGGACATAAGAAGCTCTGGAAACACCATATATTTT. Its translation: CASSRDIRSSGNTIYF.

The chain recombines TRBV6-1 with TRBJ1-2; 8 positions match TRBD1. The germline gives CDR1 MNHNS, CDR2 SASEGT. The J segment lost 8 bases and the V segment lost 2 bases, leaving 7 bases of the junction unmatched. CDR3 length: 14 amino acids. In DNA, the CDR3 is TGTGCCAGCAGTGAATTCAGGGGGCAAGGAGGCTACACCTTC. Encoded protein: CASSEFRGQGGYTF.

This clone appeared once. This sequence joins TRBV5-5 and TRBJ1-1; D may be TRBD1 (5 bases). CDR3 length equals 16 residues. Germline CDR1 is SGHKS and CDR2 is YYEKEE (reference sequence). V was cut by 2 bases and J by 2 bases, with 16 bases left in between. CDR3 coding DNA: TGTGCCAGCAGCTTAGAGTCTCGGACACCTAACACTGAAGCTTTCTTT. Amino acid sequence: CASSLESRTPNTEAFF.

The V and J genes are TRBV2 and TRBJ1-2; possibly TRBD1 for D (6 bases). The CDR3 spans 14 residues. Trimming left V 1 base short and J 8 bases short, with 14 bases between. Germline lookup yields CDR1 SNHLY and CDR2 FYNNEI. The CDR3, as DNA: TGTGCCAGCAGTGAAGGGCAGGGGTATGAGGGCTACACCTTC. Translating it yields CASSEGQGYEGYTF.

This clone occurred a few times. This rearrangement joins TRBV11-1 to TRBJ2-1; D is ambiguous. Trimming took off 2 bases at V and 5 bases at J, with 10 bases between the two ends. Germline V lookup: CDR1 SGHAT, CDR2 FQDESV (reference sequence). This CDR3 is built from 14 residues. In DNA, the CDR3 is TGTGCCAGCAGCTTACTCCCTGCGAACAATGAGCAGTTCTTC. Its protein product is CASSLLPANNEQFF.

The chain links TRBV14 to TRBJ2-5; tentatively, D is TRBD2 (7 bases). V lost 1 base, J lost 5 bases, and 14 bases lay in between. CDR3 size: 15 residues. Germline CDR1 and CDR2: SGHDN and FVKESK. CDR3 sequence: CASSQGTGGGETQYF. In DNA form, the CDR3 reads TGTGCCAGCAGCCAAGGAACGGGGGGCGGTGAGACCCAGTACTTC.

The chain recombines TRBV14 with TRBJ1-4; possible D gene TRBD1, 6 bases. The CDR3 is 15 residues long. From germline, CDR1 is SGHDN and CDR2 FVKESK. The ends were cut back, 4 bases at V and 0 bases at J, with 9 bases in the middle. The DNA of the CDR3 is TGTGCCAGCAGCCGTCGACAGGCAACTAATGAAAAACTGTTTTTT. Its protein is CASSRRQATNEKLFF.

The rearrangement links TRBV28 to TRBJ2-3; 8 nucleotides align to TRBD2. This CDR3 is built from 14 residues. The junction had 9 bases not matched to a gene; V was cut back by 6 bases and J by 7 bases. The germline V gene has CDR1 MDHEN and CDR2 SYDVKM. The CDR3, as DNA: TGTGCCAGCAGCGGGGGGGCCCATCTATATACGCAGTATTTT. Its translation is CASSGGAHLYTQYF.

V and J are TRBV7-2 and TRBJ2-7, with D perhaps assigned TRBD1 or TRBD2 (6 bases each). Germline assignment: CDR1 SGHTA and CDR2 FQGNSA. This CDR3 region has 13 residues. Trimming shortened V by 5 bases and J by 5 bases, and 13 bases separated the two germline ends. CDR3 loop: CASSPQGGNEQYF. The CDR3 nucleotides read TGTGCCAGCAGCCCCCAAGGGGGGAACGAGCAGTACTTC.

The V and J genes are TRBV6-5 and TRBJ1-1; D remains ambiguous. Trimming took off 7 bases at V and 2 bases at J, with 14 bases between the two ends. Germline CDR1 MNHEY, CDR2 SVGAGI. This CDR3 is 14 amino acids long. The CDR3 protein is CASKDGIRNTEAFF. The CDR3 DNA sequence: TGTGCCAGCAAGGACGGGATTCGTAACACTGAAGCTTTCTTT.